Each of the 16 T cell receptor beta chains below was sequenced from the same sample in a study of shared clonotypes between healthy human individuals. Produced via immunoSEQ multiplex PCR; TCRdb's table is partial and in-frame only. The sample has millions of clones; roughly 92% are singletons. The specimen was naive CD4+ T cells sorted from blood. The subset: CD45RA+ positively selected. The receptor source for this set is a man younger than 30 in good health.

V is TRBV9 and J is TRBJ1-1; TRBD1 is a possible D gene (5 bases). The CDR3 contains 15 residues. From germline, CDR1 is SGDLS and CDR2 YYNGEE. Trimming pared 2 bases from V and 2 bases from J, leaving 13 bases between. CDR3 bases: TGTGCCAGCAGCGTTCTTCCGACAGTTAACACTGAAGCTTTCTTT. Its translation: CASSVLPTVNTEAFF.

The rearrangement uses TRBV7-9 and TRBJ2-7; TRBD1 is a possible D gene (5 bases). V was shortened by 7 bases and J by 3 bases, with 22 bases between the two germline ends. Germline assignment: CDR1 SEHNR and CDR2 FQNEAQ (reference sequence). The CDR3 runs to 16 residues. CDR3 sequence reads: CASMNLGPLGFYEQYF. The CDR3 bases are TGTGCCAGCATGAACCTGGGGCCCCTGGGATTCTACGAGCAGTACTTC.

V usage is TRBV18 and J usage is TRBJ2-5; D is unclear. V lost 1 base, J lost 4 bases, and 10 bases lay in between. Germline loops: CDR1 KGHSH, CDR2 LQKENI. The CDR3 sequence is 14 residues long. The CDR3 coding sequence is TGTGCCAGCTCACCACGAGAGTCCTTAGAGACCCAGTACTTC. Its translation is CASSPRESLETQYF.

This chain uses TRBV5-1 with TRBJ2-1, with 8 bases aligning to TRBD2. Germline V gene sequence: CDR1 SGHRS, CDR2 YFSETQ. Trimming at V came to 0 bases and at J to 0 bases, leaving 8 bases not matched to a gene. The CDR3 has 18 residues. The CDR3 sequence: CASSLANAGGSSYNEQFF. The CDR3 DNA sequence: TGCGCCAGCAGCTTGGCGAATGCGGGAGGAAGCTCCTACAATGAGCAGTTCTTC.

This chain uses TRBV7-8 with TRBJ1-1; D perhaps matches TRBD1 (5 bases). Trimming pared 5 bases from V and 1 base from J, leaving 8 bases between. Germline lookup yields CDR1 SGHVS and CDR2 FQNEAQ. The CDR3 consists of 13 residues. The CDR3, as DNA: TGTGCCAGCAGCCGAGGGGAGAACACTGAAGCTTTCTTT. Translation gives CASSRGENTEAFF.

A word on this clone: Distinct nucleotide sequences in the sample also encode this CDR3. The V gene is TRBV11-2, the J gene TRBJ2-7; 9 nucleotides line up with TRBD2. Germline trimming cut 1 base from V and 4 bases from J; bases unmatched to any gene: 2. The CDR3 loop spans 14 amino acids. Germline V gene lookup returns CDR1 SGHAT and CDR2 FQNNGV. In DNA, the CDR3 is TGTGCCAGCAGCTTAGTAGCGGGAGCATACGAGCAGTACTTC. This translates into CASSLVAGAYEQYF.

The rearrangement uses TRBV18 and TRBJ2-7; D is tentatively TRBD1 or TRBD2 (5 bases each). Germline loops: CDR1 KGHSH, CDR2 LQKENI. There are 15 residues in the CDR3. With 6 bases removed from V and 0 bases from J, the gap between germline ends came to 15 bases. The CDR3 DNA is TGTGCCAGCTCTCCAGGGACCCCGAACTCCTACGAGCAGTACTTC. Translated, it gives CASSPGTPNSYEQYF.

The CDR3 DNA follows: TGTGCCAGCAGCGGGTCAGCGCTTGCAACTAATGAAAAACTGTTTTTT. Translated, it gives CASSGSALATNEKLFF. V gene TRBV9 combines with J gene TRBJ1-4; D unclear. CDR3 size: 16 residues. Germline V CDR1 and CDR2: SGDLS, YYNGEE. V shed 3 bases and J shed 0 bases, with 12 bases lying between them.

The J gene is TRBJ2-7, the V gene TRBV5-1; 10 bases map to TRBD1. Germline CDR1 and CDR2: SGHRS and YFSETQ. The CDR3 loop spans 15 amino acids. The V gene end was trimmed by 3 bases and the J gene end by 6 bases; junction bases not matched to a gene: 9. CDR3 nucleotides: TGCGCCAGCAGCTCTACCGGGACAGGGGATTCCGAGCAGTACTTC. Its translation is CASSSTGTGDSEQYF. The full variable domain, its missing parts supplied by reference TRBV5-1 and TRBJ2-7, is KAGVTQTPRYLIKTRGQQVTLSCSPISGHRSVSWYQQTPGQGLQFLFEYFSETQRNKGNFPGRFSGRQFSNSRSEMNVSTLELGDSALYLCASSSTGTGDSEQYFGPGTRLTVT.

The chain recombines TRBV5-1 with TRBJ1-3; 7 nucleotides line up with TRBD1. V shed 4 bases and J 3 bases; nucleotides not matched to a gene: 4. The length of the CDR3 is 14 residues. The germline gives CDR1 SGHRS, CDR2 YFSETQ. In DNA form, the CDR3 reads TGCGCCAGCAGCGTAACAGGGGATGGAAACACCATATATTTT. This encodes CASSVTGDGNTIYF.

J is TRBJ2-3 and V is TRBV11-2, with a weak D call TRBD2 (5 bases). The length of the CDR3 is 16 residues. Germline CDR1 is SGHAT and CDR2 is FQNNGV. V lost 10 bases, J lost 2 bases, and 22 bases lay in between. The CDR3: CATSSRSGITTDTQYF. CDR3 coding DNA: TGTGCCACCTCCTCGCGGTCGGGGATCACCACAGATACGCAGTATTTT.

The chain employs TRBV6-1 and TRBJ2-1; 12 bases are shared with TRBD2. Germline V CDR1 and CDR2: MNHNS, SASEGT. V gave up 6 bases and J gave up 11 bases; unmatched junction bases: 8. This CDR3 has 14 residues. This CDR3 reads CASRPSGGALKQFF. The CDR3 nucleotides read TGTGCCAGCAGGCCTAGCGGGGGGGCCCTTAAGCAGTTCTTC.

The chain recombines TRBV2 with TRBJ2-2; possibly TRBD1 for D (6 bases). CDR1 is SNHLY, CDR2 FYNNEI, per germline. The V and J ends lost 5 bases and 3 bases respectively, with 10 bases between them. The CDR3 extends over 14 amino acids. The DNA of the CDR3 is TGTGCCAGCAGTTACAGGGCTCACACCGGGGAGCTGTTTTTT. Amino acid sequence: CASSYRAHTGELFF.

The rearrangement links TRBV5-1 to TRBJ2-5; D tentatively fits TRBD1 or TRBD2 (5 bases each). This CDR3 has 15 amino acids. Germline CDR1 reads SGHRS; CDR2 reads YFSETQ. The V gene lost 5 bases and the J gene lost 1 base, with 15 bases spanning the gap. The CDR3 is CASSSGTTLQETQYF. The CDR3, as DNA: TGCGCCAGCAGTTCCGGGACCACGCTCCAAGAGACCCAGTACTTC.

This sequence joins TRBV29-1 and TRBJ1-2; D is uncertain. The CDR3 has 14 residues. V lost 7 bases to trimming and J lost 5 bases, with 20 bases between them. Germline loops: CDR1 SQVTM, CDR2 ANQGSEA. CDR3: CSASNSFGIYGYTF. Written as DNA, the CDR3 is TGCAGCGCTTCTAACTCATTCGGTATATATGGCTACACCTTC.

The chain's CDR3 is CASSLEFNRGADTEAFF. In nucleotides, the CDR3 is TGTGCCAGCAGCTTGGAATTCAACAGGGGGGCGGACACTGAAGCTTTCTTT. The genes are TRBV5-4 and TRBJ1-1; 8 bases match TRBD1. This CDR3 has 17 residues. Germline V lookup: CDR1 SGHNT, CDR2 YYREEE (reference sequence). V gave up 0 bases and J gave up 3 bases; unmatched junction bases: 10.